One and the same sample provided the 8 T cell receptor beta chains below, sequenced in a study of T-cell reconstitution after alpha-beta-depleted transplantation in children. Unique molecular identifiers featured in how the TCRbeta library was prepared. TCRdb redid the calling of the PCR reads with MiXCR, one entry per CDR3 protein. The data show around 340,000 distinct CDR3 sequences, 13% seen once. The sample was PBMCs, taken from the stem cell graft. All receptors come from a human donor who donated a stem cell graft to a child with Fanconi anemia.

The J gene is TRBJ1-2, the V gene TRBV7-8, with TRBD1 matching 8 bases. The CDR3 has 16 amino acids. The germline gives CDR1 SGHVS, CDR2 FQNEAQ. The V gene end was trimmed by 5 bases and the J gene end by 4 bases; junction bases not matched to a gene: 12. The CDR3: CASSQRDRSGGYGYTF. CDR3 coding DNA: TGTGCCAGCAGCCAAAGGGACAGGTCTGGGGGCTATGGCTACACCTTC.

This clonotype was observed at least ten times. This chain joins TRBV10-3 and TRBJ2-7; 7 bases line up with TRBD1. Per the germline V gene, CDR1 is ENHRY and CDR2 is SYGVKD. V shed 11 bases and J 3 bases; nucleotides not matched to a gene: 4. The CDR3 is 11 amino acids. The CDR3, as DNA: TGTGCCGTTGGGACAGTCTACGAGCAGTACTTC. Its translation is CAVGTVYEQYF.

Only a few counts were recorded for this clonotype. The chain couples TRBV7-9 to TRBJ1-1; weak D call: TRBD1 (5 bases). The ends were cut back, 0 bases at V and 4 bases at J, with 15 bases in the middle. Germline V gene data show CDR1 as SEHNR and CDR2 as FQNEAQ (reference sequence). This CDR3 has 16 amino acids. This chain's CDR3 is CASSLATLRGGTEAFF. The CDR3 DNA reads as TGTGCCAGCAGCTTAGCCACCCTGAGGGGTGGCACTGAAGCTTTCTTT.

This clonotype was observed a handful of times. CDR3: CASAGLAVETQYF. CDR3 DNA sequence: TGTGCCAGCGCGGGACTAGCAGTGGAGACCCAGTACTTC. The genes are TRBV3-1 and TRBJ2-5, with TRBD2 identical over 9 bases. After removal of 8 bases from V and 5 bases from J, the junction contained 6 bases not matched to a gene. CDR1 and CDR2 from the germline V gene are LGHDT and YNNKEL (reference sequence). The CDR3 covers 13 residues.

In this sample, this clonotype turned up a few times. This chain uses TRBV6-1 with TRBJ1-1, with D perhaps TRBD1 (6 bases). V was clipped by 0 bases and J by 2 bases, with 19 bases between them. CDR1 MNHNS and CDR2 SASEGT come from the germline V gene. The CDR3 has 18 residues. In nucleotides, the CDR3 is TGTGCCAGCAGTGAAGCGCTTAGGGGGGGCTCCCTCAACACTGAAGCTTTCTTT. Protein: CASSEALRGGSLNTEAFF.

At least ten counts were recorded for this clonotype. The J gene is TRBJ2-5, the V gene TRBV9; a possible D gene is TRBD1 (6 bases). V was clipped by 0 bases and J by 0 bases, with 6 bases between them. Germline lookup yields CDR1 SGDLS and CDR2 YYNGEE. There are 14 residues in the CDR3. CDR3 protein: CASSVGDNQETQYF. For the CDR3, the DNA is TGTGCCAGCAGCGTAGGGGACAACCAAGAGACCCAGTACTTC.

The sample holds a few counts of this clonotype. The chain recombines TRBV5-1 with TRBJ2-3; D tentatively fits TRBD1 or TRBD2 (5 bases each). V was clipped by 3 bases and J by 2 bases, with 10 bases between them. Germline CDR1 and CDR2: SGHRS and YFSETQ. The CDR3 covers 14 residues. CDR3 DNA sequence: TGCGCCAGCAGCTGGGACGGAAACACAGATACGCAGTATTTT. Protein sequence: CASSWDGNTDTQYF.

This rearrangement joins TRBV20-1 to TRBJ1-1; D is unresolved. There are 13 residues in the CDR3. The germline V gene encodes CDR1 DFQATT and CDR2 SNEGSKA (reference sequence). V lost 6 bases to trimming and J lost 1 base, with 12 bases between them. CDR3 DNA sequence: TGCAGTGCCCCCCCGGCCGCGAACACTGAAGCTTTCTTT. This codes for CSAPPAANTEAFF.